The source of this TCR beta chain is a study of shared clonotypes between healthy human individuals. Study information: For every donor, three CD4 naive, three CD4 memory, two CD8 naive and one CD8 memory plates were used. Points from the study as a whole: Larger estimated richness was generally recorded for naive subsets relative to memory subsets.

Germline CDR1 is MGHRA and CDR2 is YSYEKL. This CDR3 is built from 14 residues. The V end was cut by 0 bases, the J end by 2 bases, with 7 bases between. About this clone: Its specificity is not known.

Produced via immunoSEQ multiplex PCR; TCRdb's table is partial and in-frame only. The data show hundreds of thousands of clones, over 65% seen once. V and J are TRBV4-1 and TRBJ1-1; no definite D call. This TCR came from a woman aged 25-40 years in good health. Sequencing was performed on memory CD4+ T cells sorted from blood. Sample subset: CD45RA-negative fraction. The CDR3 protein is CASSQESYNTEAFF. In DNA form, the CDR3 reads TGCGCCAGCAGCCAAGAGTCCTATAACACTGAAGCTTTCTTT.